These T cell receptor beta chains were read from a single sample in a study of blood T cell repertoires in COVID-19. The table came from immunoSEQ multiplex PCR; TCRdb's copy has only in-frame clones and leaves some out. The sample includes over 250,000 clones, about 80% of them seen just once. Sequencing was carried out using peripheral blood. These receptors originate from a woman older than 75 with acute or convalescent COVID-19. Each CDR3 is given with its conserved first and last residue. A D gene is named only where the DNA matches it firmly. Rows give clone size only sometimes, using once, few, many, or a class for an expanded clone.

v_call: TRBV6-2/TRBV6-3
d_call: .
j_call: TRBJ1-2
clone_size: .
cdr3_aa: CASSYDSNYGYTF
cdr3_nt: TGTGCCAGCAGTTATGACAGTAACTATGGCTACACCTTC

v_call: TRBV10-3
d_call: TRBD1
j_call: TRBJ2-7
clone_size: .
cdr3_aa: CAIKGQAYEQYF
cdr3_nt: TGTGCCATCAAGGGACAGGCCTACGAGCAGTACTTC

v_call: TRBV5-1
d_call: .
j_call: TRBJ1-1
clone_size: .
cdr3_aa: CASSSGQNLMNTEAFF
cdr3_nt: TGCGCCAGCAGCTCAGGACAGAACCTAATGAACACTGAAGCTTTCTTT

v_call: TRBV5-1
d_call: .
j_call: TRBJ2-3
clone_size: .
cdr3_aa: CASSLALSGTDTQYF
cdr3_nt: TGCGCCAGCAGCTTAGCCCTGAGCGGCACAGATACGCAGTATTTT

v_call: TRBV5-1
d_call: .
j_call: TRBJ1-1
clone_size: .
cdr3_aa: CASSYATGDTEAFF
cdr3_nt: TGCGCCAGCAGCTATGCGACTGGAGACACTGAAGCTTTCTTT

v_call: TRBV4-1
d_call: .
j_call: TRBJ1-3
clone_size: few
cdr3_aa: CASSQGDTRTRNTIYF
cdr3_nt: TGCGCCAGCAGCCAAGGCGACACCAGGACAAGAAACACCATATATTTT

v_call: TRBV6-1
d_call: .
j_call: TRBJ1-4
clone_size: .
cdr3_aa: CASSEGGSGEKLFF
cdr3_nt: TGTGCCAGCAGTGAAGGGGGCTCTGGAGAAAAACTGTTTTTT

v_call: TRBV7-7
d_call: .
j_call: TRBJ2-5
clone_size: .
cdr3_aa: CASSFGVGGETQYF
cdr3_nt: TGTGCCAGCAGCTTCGGGGTGGGGGGAGAGACCCAGTACTTC

v_call: TRBV9
d_call: TRBD2
j_call: TRBJ2-5
clone_size: .
cdr3_aa: CASSVGLAGGSETQYF
cdr3_nt: TGTGCCAGCAGCGTCGGACTAGCGGGAGGAAGTGAGACCCAGTACTTC

v_call: TRBV28
d_call: .
j_call: TRBJ1-6
clone_size: .
cdr3_aa: CASSNPGAVNSPLHF
cdr3_nt: TGTGCCAGCAGTAATCCAGGGGCGGTCAATTCACCCCTCCACTTT

v_call: TRBV15
d_call: .
j_call: TRBJ2-5
clone_size: .
cdr3_aa: CATGSQGIQETQYF
cdr3_nt: TGTGCCACAGGCTCCCAGGGGATCCAAGAGACCCAGTACTTC

v_call: TRBV5-6
d_call: .
j_call: TRBJ2-7
clone_size: .
cdr3_aa: CASSSASGEQYF
cdr3_nt: TGTGCCAGCAGCTCCGCCTCGGGGGAGCAGTACTTC

v_call: TRBV28
d_call: .
j_call: TRBJ1-2
clone_size: .
cdr3_aa: CASSYGQISYGYTF
cdr3_nt: TGTGCCAGCAGTTATGGGCAAATTAGCTATGGCTACACCTTC

v_call: TRBV15
d_call: TRBD1
j_call: TRBJ1-2
clone_size: few
cdr3_aa: CATSSIQRDRSGYGYTF
cdr3_nt: TGTGCCACCAGCAGCATTCAACGGGACAGGTCTGGTTATGGCTACACCTTC

v_call: TRBV5-1
d_call: .
j_call: TRBJ2-1
clone_size: .
cdr3_aa: CASSLGVGTNNEQFF
cdr3_nt: TGCGCCAGCAGCTTAGGGGTCGGGACAAACAATGAGCAGTTCTTC

v_call: TRBV11-3
d_call: TRBD2
j_call: TRBJ2-1
clone_size: .
cdr3_aa: CASSLGRTSGIYNEQFF
cdr3_nt: TGTGCCAGCAGCTTAGGGCGGACTAGCGGGATCTACAATGAGCAGTTCTTC

v_call: TRBV29-1
d_call: .
j_call: TRBJ2-5
clone_size: .
cdr3_aa: CSVLWKGKQETQYF
cdr3_nt: TGCAGTGTCCTCTGGAAGGGGAAGCAAGAGACCCAGTACTTC

v_call: TRBV5-1
d_call: .
j_call: TRBJ1-6
clone_size: .
cdr3_aa: CASSPDGFGSPLHF
cdr3_nt: TGCGCCAGCAGCCCCGACGGGTTTGGATCACCCCTCCACTTT